This T cell receptor (beta chain) was sequenced for a study of blood T cells in healthy people across ages. Study results and limitations: Unsorted PBMCs ruled out conclusive naive versus antigen-experienced comparison.

Staff drew around 10 milliliters of peripheral blood from each donor. CDR1 and CDR2 from the germline V gene are MNHNY and SVGAGI (reference sequence). The CDR3 has 15 amino acids. V lost 0 bases to trimming and J lost 8 bases; unmatched junction nucleotides: 4. A second about 7 to 12 cycle PCR used barcoded and J-beta primers. A template-switch adaptor containing 12 random nucleotides labeled each cDNA molecule. One entry per CDR3 protein results from TCRdb running MiXCR on the 5' RACE reads. The sample lists 550,000 to 650,000 distinct CDR3 sequences; approximately 26% were seen once. This clonotype was seen a few times. Its antigen is undetermined. The same data also went into a second study, on T cells of mothers and their children. In that study: A few healthy Caucasian mothers, along with their six children, were the donors.

This chain joins TRBV6-6 and TRBJ1-3, with TRBD1 matching over 10 bases. Sequencing was performed on blood. The receptor was derived from a boy aged 2 to 10 in good health. Here the CDR3 reads CASSYSGDRGDTIYF. As DNA, the CDR3 is TGTGCCAGCAGTTACTCGGGGGACAGGGGAGACACCATATATTTT.